Listed here are 22 T cell receptor beta chains from one sample, sequenced in a study of blood T cells in healthy people across ages. The authors ran a second PCR of 7 to 11 cycles using a sample-barcoded 5' primer and a J-beta primer mix. TCRdb passed the 5' RACE reads through MiXCR, listing each CDR3 protein once. Of hundreds of thousands of distinct CDR3 sequences detected, 40% to 45% appear once; the ten largest clones hold approximately 29%. Sample: blood. The receptors come from a man of 80 years or more in good health.

This clonotype was found a few times. The V and J genes are TRBV20-1 and TRBJ1-1; 8 bases line up with TRBD1. Germline CDR1 is DFQATT and CDR2 is SNEGSKA (reference sequence). The CDR3 extends over 15 amino acids. The J segment lost 2 bases and the V segment lost 5 bases, leaving 10 bases of the junction unmatched. The chain's CDR3 is CSAPRQGRVNTEAFF. In nucleotides, the CDR3 is TGCAGTGCTCCGAGACAGGGGAGGGTTAACACTGAAGCTTTCTTT.

About this clonotype itself: A junction end diverges from the germline sequence, so it may reflect a read error. The chain recombines TRBV4-3 with TRBJ2-2, with D perhaps matching TRBD1 or TRBD2 (6 bases each). This CDR3 spans 13 amino acids. Germline V gives CDR1 LGHNA, CDR2 YSLEER. The CDR3 DNA reads TGCGCCAGCAGCCAAACGTTAAGGGGGGAGCTGTTTTTC. Its protein is CASSQTLRGELFF.

The chain couples TRBV7-2 to TRBJ2-4, with 8 bases identical to TRBD1. V dropped 5 bases and J dropped 13; count of bases not matched to a gene: 19. The CDR3 is 16 amino acids. Looked up from germline, CDR1 is SGHTA and CDR2 is FQGNSA. The DNA for the CDR3 is TGTGCCAGCAGCCCGCGTCGTGGGACAGGCTACAATGAGCAGTACTTC. Its translation: CASSPRRGTGYNEQYF.

The V call is TRBV12-5, the J call TRBJ2-2, with D unclear. Germline lookup yields CDR1 LGHNT and CDR2 FRNRAP. There are 16 residues in the CDR3. Trimming stripped 0 bases from V and 2 bases from J, with 10 bases between. The CDR3 DNA sequence: TGTGCTAGTGGTTTGGTAAGGACGGTTAACACCGGGGAGCTGTTTTTT. The encoded protein is CASGLVRTVNTGELFF.

V usage is TRBV9 and J usage is TRBJ2-5, with D possibly matching TRBD2 (6 bases). The DNA end is more similar to TRBJ2-7, so the J call may be wrong. Germline loops: CDR1 SGDLS, CDR2 YYNGEE. This CDR3 region has 15 residues. Written as DNA, the CDR3 is TGTGCCAGCAGCCATGCCGGGACTTCTTCCTACGAGCAGTACTTC. Protein sequence: CASSHAGTSSYEQYF.

A word on this clonotype: It may be a read error: a sequence one base away is much more abundant. This chain connects TRBV29-1 to TRBJ2-6, with D uncertain. Germline CDR1 and CDR2: SQVTM and ANQGSEA. CDR3 length equals 14 residues. V lost 4 bases to trimming and J lost 2 bases, with 9 bases between them. This CDR3 reads CSVAKSPGANVLTF. CDR3 sequence (DNA): TGCAGCGTTGCTAAGAGCCCTGGGGCCAACGTCCTGACTTTC.

V is TRBV12-3 or TRBV12-4 and J is TRBJ2-6; D may be TRBD2 (6 bases). The CDR3 length is 17 residues. V was pared by 2 bases and J by 6 bases, with 17 bases between. CDR3 DNA: TGTGCCAGCAGTTTAAATGGTGGGACTCGGGCGGCCAACGTCCTGACTTTC. Translating it yields CASSLNGGTRAANVLTF.

This chain joins TRBV7-9 and TRBJ1-4; no firm D call. The V gene lost 1 base and the J gene lost 0 bases, with 6 bases spanning the gap. Germline-derived CDR1 and CDR2 are SEHNR and FQNEAQ (reference sequence). The CDR3 length is 15 residues. The CDR3: CASSLVAATNEKLFF. For the CDR3, the DNA is TGTGCCAGCAGCTTAGTTGCTGCAACTAATGAAAAACTGTTTTTT. The complete variable domain, with remaining parts taken from reference TRBV7-9 and TRBJ1-4, reads DTGVSQNPRHKITKRGQNVTFRCDPISEHNRLYWYRQTLGQGPEFLTYFQNEAQLEKSRLLSDRFSAERPKGSFSTLEIQRTEQGDSAMYLCASSLVAATNEKLFFGSGTQLSVL.

CDR3 loop: CASSLGGRQFNEQFF. The CDR3 nucleotides are TGTGCCAGCAGCTTAGGGGGGAGGCAGTTTAATGAGCAGTTCTTC. The chain uses TRBV7-2 and TRBJ2-1; the D gene is possibly TRBD2 (6 bases). This CDR3 has 15 amino acids. V lost 1 base to trimming and J lost 7 bases, with 14 bases between them. Germline V gene data show CDR1 as SGHTA and CDR2 as FQGNSA. The full variable domain, with the rest looked up from reference TRBV7-2 and TRBJ2-1, is GAGVSQSPSNKVTEKGKDVELRCDPISGHTALYWYRQSLGQGLEFLIYFQGNSAPDKSGLPSDRFSAERTGGSVSTLTIQRTQQEDSAVYLCASSLGGRQFNEQFFGPGTRLTVL.

The chain couples TRBV5-1 to TRBJ2-7; 9 nucleotides match TRBD1. Losses at the gene ends were 4 bases for V and 1 base for J; bases not matched to a gene: 9. The CDR3 covers 16 residues. Germline V lookup: CDR1 SGHRS, CDR2 YFSETQ. The CDR3 here is CASSLGWTGASYEQYF. In DNA, the CDR3 is TGCGCCAGCAGCCTGGGGTGGACAGGGGCTTCCTACGAGCAGTACTTC.

This clonotype was found many times. The chain employs TRBV6-2 or TRBV6-3 and TRBJ2-5; no definite D call. The CDR3 extends over 13 amino acids. V was cut by 0 bases and J by 5 bases, with 7 bases left in between. The V gene's germline CDR1 is MNHEY and CDR2 SVGEGT. The CDR3 loop reads CASSYSLMETQYF. CDR3 nucleotide sequence: TGTGCCAGCAGTTACTCGTTGATGGAGACCCAGTACTTC.

This clonotype was recorded at least ten times. Compared with germline, one end of the junction differs, possibly owing to a read error. Written as DNA, the CDR3 is TGTGCTAGCAGCTTAGCGATCGGGGCCCCCCCGTACTTC. It codes for CASSLAIGAPPYF. The V gene is TRBV7-7, the J gene TRBJ2-5; D may match TRBD1 or TRBD2 (5 bases each). Germline V gene data show CDR1 as SSHAT and CDR2 as FNYEAQ (reference sequence). The CDR3 totals 13 residues.

This clonotype appeared a few times. The chain couples TRBV7-9 to TRBJ1-4; no reliable D call. Trimming took 5 bases from V and 0 from J, leaving 10 bases between them. The germline gives CDR1 SEHNR, CDR2 FQNEAQ (reference sequence). CDR3 length equals 15 residues. CDR3 nucleotides: TGTGCCAGCAGCCAATCAAGCACAACTAATGAAAAACTGTTTTTT. Amino acid sequence: CASSQSSTTNEKLFF.

V is TRBV2 and J is TRBJ1-1; D may be TRBD1 (5 bases). This CDR3 region has 15 residues. With 5 bases removed from V and 1 base from J, the gap between germline ends came to 14 bases. Germline-derived CDR1 and CDR2 are SNHLY and FYNNEI. This chain's CDR3 is CASSWDSMGNTEAFF. The CDR3 DNA sequence: TGTGCCAGCAGTTGGGACTCAATGGGGAACACTGAAGCTTTCTTT.

This clonotype has at least ten counts. The chain couples TRBV11-2 to TRBJ1-1; the match to TRBD1 covers 7 bases. V lost 6 bases, J lost 0 bases, and 7 bases stayed unmatched. This CDR3 comprises 15 residues. Germline CDR1 and CDR2: SGHAT and FQNNGV. The CDR3 reads CASRRQGVLNTEAFF. CDR3 DNA: TGTGCCAGCAGAAGACAGGGTGTTCTGAACACTGAAGCTTTCTTT.

This sequence joins TRBV28 and TRBJ2-5; possible D gene TRBD2, 7 bases. CDR3 length: 15 amino acids. Trimming removed 6 bases from V and 11 bases from J, with 25 bases in between. Germline values: CDR1 MDHEN, CDR2 SYDVKM. The CDR3 coding sequence is TGTGCCAGCAGAAGGGGGGGAAAGCGGGAAAACATGCAGTACTTC. It specifies CASRRGGKRENMQYF.

The chain employs TRBV20-1 and TRBJ2-1; possible D gene TRBD2, 6 bases. The CDR3 length is 15 residues. The germline V gene encodes CDR1 DFQATT and CDR2 SNEGSKA (reference sequence). Trimming took off 4 bases at V and 4 bases at J, with 17 bases between the two ends. CDR3 DNA: TGCAGTGCTATTCGTGGCGGGATCAAGTACAATGAGCAGTTCTTC. It translates to CSAIRGGIKYNEQFF.

This chain joins TRBV20-1 and TRBJ2-7, with D perhaps assigned TRBD1 or TRBD2 (5 bases each). Deletions cut 3 bases from V and 7 bases from J, with 22 bases between. The CDR3 spans 15 residues. Germline V gives CDR1 DFQATT, CDR2 SNEGSKA (reference sequence). The CDR3 here is CSASIARGDGKEQYF. CDR3 DNA: TGCAGTGCTAGTATAGCCCGAGGGGATGGAAAGGAGCAGTACTTC.

The chain has TRBV6-2 or TRBV6-3 and TRBJ1-5, with D possibly being TRBD1 (5 bases). Germline values: CDR1 MNHEY, CDR2 SVGEGT. The CDR3 consists of 14 residues. V gave up 2 bases and J gave up 11 bases, with 16 bases separating them. The DNA of the CDR3 is TGTGCCAGCAGTTACGGACATCCCCAAGAGACCCAGCATTTT. Protein sequence: CASSYGHPQETQHF.

This clonotype was found many times. This chain links TRBV29-1 with TRBJ2-7, with a weak D call TRBD1 (6 bases). V lost 7 bases and J 7 bases, leaving 11 bases between the germline ends. The CDR3 totals 10 residues. Germline-derived CDR1 and CDR2 are SQVTM and ANQGSEA. CDR3 residues: CSAADREQYF. DNA for the CDR3: TGCAGCGCCGCAGACAGGGAGCAGTACTTC.

In this sample, this clonotype turned up a few times. The rearrangement links TRBV10-2 to TRBJ2-3; 7 positions agree with TRBD1. The V gene's germline CDR1 is WSHSY and CDR2 SAAADI. V trimming: 11 bases; J trimming: 3 bases; junction bases outside the gene matches: 11. There are 14 residues in the CDR3. CDR3 in amino acids: CACEMTGSTDTQYF. CDR3 sequence (DNA): TGCGCCTGCGAAATGACAGGGTCGACAGATACGCAGTATTTT.

This clonotype was counted many times. This chain joins TRBV7-2 and TRBJ1-5; no reliable D call. The CDR3 extends over 15 amino acids. The V and J ends lost 1 base and 3 bases respectively, with 10 bases between them. The V gene's germline CDR1 is SGHTA and CDR2 FQGNSA. This CDR3 reads CASSLGGEPNQPQHF. CDR3 bases: TGTGCCAGCAGCTTAGGTGGGGAACCCAATCAGCCCCAGCATTTT.